This T cell receptor (beta chain) was retrieved from a study of blood T cell repertoires in COVID-19. Germline-derived CDR1 and CDR2 are GTSNPN and SVGIG (reference sequence). The V gene lost 3 bases and the J gene lost 0 bases, with 11 bases spanning the gap. The CDR3 runs 15 residues. This clone was counted between two and nine times. Sequencing used immunoSEQ multiplex PCR; TCRdb keeps in-frame clones, though not all of them. The repertoire has 200,000 to 250,000 clones, more than 65% of them found once; the top ten carry around 2%. This chain joins TRBV30 and TRBJ1-4; D gene uncertain. The clonotype comes from a woman aged 55-69 years with acute or convalescent COVID-19. Sequences were obtained from peripheral blood. The CDR3 DNA follows: TGTGCCTGGAGAGTCGGGAGTGCAACTAATGAAAAACTGTTTTTT. This sequence encodes CAWRVGSATNEKLFF.